This is a list of T cell receptor beta chains from one sample in a study of blood T cell repertoires in COVID-19. The data were produced by immunoSEQ multiplex PCR, yet TCRdb's version contains in-frame clones alone and is incomplete. The sample holds under 200,000 clones, 85% to 90% seen once. Source material: peripheral blood. The receptors stem from a young man with active or convalescent COVID-19. CDR3s leave out the opening cysteine and the closing phenylalanine or tryptophan. The D gene is left open where the match is weak.

d_gene,v_gene,CDR3aa
-,TRBV18,ASSPHGGPYNEQF
TRBD2,TRBV7-2,ASSVYAGGETQY
TRBD2,TRBV7-8,ASSLQFDGLGSYNEQF
-,TRBV6-5,ASSYQGQDYGYT
-,TRBV18,ASSPSQGNLGELF
TRBD1,TRBV11-1,ASSKQGTITGELF
-,TRBV13,ASSLSRNQPQH
-,TRBV7-9,ASQGWGSSGYT
-,TRBV11-2,ASSLTGTNYGYT
TRBD2,TRBV5-1,ASYAPGLGAYEQY
-,TRBV5-1,ASSLSGTPSGNTIY
-,TRBV19,ASSILSSNQPQH
TRBD2,TRBV7-3,ASSLRGKETQY
TRBD2,TRBV5-1,ASSLLAGDPGELF
-,TRBV7-2,ASSLRRARSSYNEQF
-,TRBV3-1/TRBV3-2,ASKSSSYNSPLH
-,TRBV4-1,ASSQGAARQY
TRBD2,TRBV19,ASRRRASGAAYEQY
-,TRBV6-6,ASSYTPSYNEQF
TRBD2,TRBV14,ASSQVTSGRSYNEQF
-,TRBV21-1,ASSKGGGRGDEQF
-,TRBV12-3/TRBV12-4,ASSLVLNTEAF
-,TRBV4-2,ASSRTGDNYGYT
TRBD1,TRBV27,ASSLLGQGARYGYT
-,TRBV2,ASTPERETQY
-,TRBV6-5,ASRGALGDTEAF
-,TRBV5-4,ASSLETGEAF
-,TRBV4-1,ASSQDQAGILNEKLF
-,TRBV14,ASSEMDRAGALDTGELF
-,TRBV13,ASSLGPLANYGYT
-,TRBV30,AWSGDSPYNEQF
TRBD1,TRBV10-1,ASNVGTGSYEQY
-,TRBV5-8,ASSLVSRSGANVLT
TRBD1,TRBV29-1,SGDEGTGGTEAF
TRBD1,TRBV6-5,ASSWDRKNTEAF
-,TRBV3-1/TRBV3-2,ASSAKTGNTEAF
-,TRBV29-1,SVDGYT
-,TRBV19,ASGDSSSYEQY
-,TRBV27,ASRLTAAFGYT
-,TRBV4-3,ASSHTNSYEQY
-,TRBV6-5,ASSYQRPEAF
TRBD1,TRBV5-1,ASSQAGTGGLSEQF
TRBD1,TRBV27,ASSTVSRTGYLEKLF
-,TRBV18,ASSPRLGDIGGELF
TRBD2,TRBV10-3,AISEMASGGNTGELF
TRBD1,TRBV7-8,ASSLRGTEVGTAEAF